Detailed here is one T cell receptor beta chain. The target antigen is unknown. This specimen belongs to a study of Graves' ophthalmopathy and Graves' hyperthyroidism. Findings and caveats of the study: Discrimination between ophthalmopathy and stable hyperthyroidism by a 13-signature model showed approximately 89% sensitivity and 75% to 84% specificity. In blood, most expanded thyroid clonotypes above 0.001 frequency were also detected.

Symptoms, serum thyroxine and TRAb, thyroid ultrasound, and orbital computed tomography formed the diagnostic basis. From RNA, the CDR3 regions of TCR beta chains were amplified and sequenced. The authors performed first-round RT-PCR with HTBI primers and then a second-round multiplex PCR. TCRdb fed the multiplex PCR reads into MiXCR, producing one record per CDR3 protein. This table has over 500,000 distinct CDR3 sequences, approximately 21% appearing once. The sample consisted of peripheral blood. This clonotype originated in a woman aged 18 to 35 with stable Graves' hyperthyroidism. Some clones in this sample may be carry-over from other donors' samples.

CDR3 sequence: CASSPSGTSGNTGELFF. The CDR3, as DNA: TGTGCCAGCAGCCCTAGCGGGACTAGCGGTAACACCGGGGAGCTGTTTTTT. The chain combines TRBV12-3 or TRBV12-4 with TRBJ2-2; 11 bases match TRBD2. V trimming: 6 bases; J trimming: 2 bases; junction bases outside the gene matches: 8. The CDR3 runs to 17 residues.